The 10 T cell receptor beta chains in this list originate from one sample, sequenced in a study of blood T cell repertoires in COVID-19. Data came from immunoSEQ multiplex PCR; TCRdb stores just in-frame clones and leaves some out. The profile shows about 440,000 clones, roughly 87% of them singletons. Source material: PBMCs or T cells enriched from blood (not recorded which). These receptors were obtained from a woman aged 18-29 years with acute COVID-19.

The table lists this clone with a count of one. This chain links TRBV5-1 with TRBJ2-1, with D hard to call. The CDR3 is made up of 18 amino acids. Per germline, CDR1 SGHRS and CDR2 YFSETQ. V dropped 0 bases and J dropped 0 bases, with 16 bases sitting between them. The CDR3 DNA sequence: TGCGCCAGCAGCTTGGGCGTCGCAACAGCTTTCTCCTACAATGAGCAGTTCTTC. Translation gives CASSLGVATAFSYNEQFF.

The chain combines TRBV23-1 with TRBJ1-5, with TRBD1 identical over 7 bases. TRBV23-1 is treated as an ORF (open reading frame) with a function not yet certain. Trimming at V came to 2 bases and at J to 3 bases, leaving 4 bases not matched to a gene. The CDR3 length is 15 residues. Here the CDR3 reads CASSQKTGINQPQHF. CDR3 sequence (DNA): TGCGCCAGCAGTCAAAAGACAGGGATCAATCAGCCCCAGCATTTT.

The gene calls are TRBV30 and TRBJ1-2; no clear D. The germline V gene encodes CDR1 GTSNPN and CDR2 SVGIG (reference sequence). The germline V and J ends were trimmed by 3 bases and 0 bases, with 20 bases remaining between them. CDR3 length: 17 amino acids. CDR3 residues: CAWRMERISLSNYGYTF. As DNA, the CDR3 is TGTGCCTGGAGAATGGAAAGGATTTCACTATCTAACTATGGCTACACCTTC.

The chain carries TRBV6-2 or TRBV6-3 and TRBJ1-5; possibly TRBD1 for D (5 bases). Germline values: CDR1 MNHEY, CDR2 SVGEGT. This CDR3 is built from 14 residues. Trimming removed 6 bases from V and 4 bases from J, with 13 bases in between. The CDR3 DNA reads as TGTGCCAGCAGCCGGGGACTGACTAATCAGCCCCAGCATTTT. This codes for CASSRGLTNQPQHF.

J is TRBJ2-7 and V is TRBV11-2; no clear D. The CDR3 extends over 11 amino acids. Germline values: CDR1 SGHAT, CDR2 FQNNGV. V lost 6 bases and J lost 3, with 6 bases in between. In DNA form, the CDR3 reads TGTGCCAGCAGAGCTCTCTACGAGCAGTACTTC. Amino acids: CASRALYEQYF.

The chain recombines TRBV3-1 (or the pseudogene TRBV3-2) with TRBJ2-3, with a weak D call TRBD2 (5 bases). CDR1 LGHDT and CDR2 YNNKEL come from the germline V gene (reference sequence). The CDR3 runs 17 residues. V lost 0 bases, J lost 5 bases, and 18 bases lay in between. The CDR3 coding sequence is TGTGCCAGCAGCCAAGATTTCGGGGTCGCTAAGCGAGATACGCAGTATTTT. Its protein is CASSQDFGVAKRDTQYF.

The chain employs TRBV6-5 and TRBJ1-1; the D gene is possibly TRBD1 (5 bases). The CDR3 runs to 14 residues. Trimming stripped 6 bases from V and 4 bases from J, with 15 bases between. The V gene's germline CDR1 is MNHEY and CDR2 SVGAGI. The CDR3 reads CASSSNHGGTEAFF. In nucleotides, the CDR3 is TGTGCCAGCAGCTCTAACCACGGGGGCACTGAAGCTTTCTTT.

The CDR3 here is CASSVLDGGLGEAFF. The CDR3 nucleotides are TGTGCCAGCAGCGTTCTCGACGGAGGATTGGGTGAAGCTTTCTTT. V and J are TRBV9 and TRBJ1-1; unclear D gene. This CDR3 contains 15 residues. The V and J ends lost 2 bases and 7 bases respectively, with 18 bases between them. The germline CDR1 and CDR2 sequences are SGDLS and YYNGEE.

The J gene is TRBJ1-5, the V gene TRBV20-1; no reliable D call. The CDR3 loop spans 13 amino acids. Germline CDR1 DFQATT, CDR2 SNEGSKA (reference sequence). Trimming took off 3 bases at V and 4 bases at J, with 10 bases between the two ends. CDR3 DNA: TGCAGTGCTAGTGCGGGAAGTAATCAGCCCCAGCATTTT. This codes for CSASAGSNQPQHF.

This clone was seen a few times. This sequence joins TRBV29-1 and TRBJ2-5; 10 bases are a match to TRBD2. This CDR3 spans 15 amino acids. V lost 4 bases to trimming and J lost 1 base; unmatched junction nucleotides: 6. Germline loops: CDR1 SQVTM, CDR2 ANQGSEA. CDR3 residues: CSVAETSGAQETQYF. The CDR3 bases are TGCAGCGTTGCGGAAACTAGCGGGGCCCAAGAGACCCAGTACTTC.